One sample yielded the 17 T cell receptor beta chains listed below, sequenced in a study of T cells in Graves' hyperthyroidism and ophthalmopathy. What was amplified from RNA transcripts were TCR beta CDR3 regions. Primed by the HTBI set, a first-round RT-PCR was run on the TCR CDR3. TCRdb fed the multiplex PCR reads into MiXCR, producing one record per CDR3 protein. The sample consists of over 500,000 distinct CDR3 sequences, 12% to 15% of them appearing once. The source material was blood. These receptor sequences come from a woman aged 40-49 years with Graves' hyperthyroidism.

This clonotype came up a few times. The chain is built from TRBV7-9 and TRBJ1-4; 10 bases are shared with TRBD1. V gave up 4 bases and J gave up 5 bases; unmatched junction bases: 1. CDR3 length: 14 amino acids. The germline CDR1 and CDR2 sequences are SEHNR and FQNEAQ (reference sequence). CDR3 sequence: CASSWTGGNEKLFF. The CDR3 DNA follows: TGTGCCAGCAGCTGGACAGGGGGGAATGAAAAACTGTTTTTT.

This rearrangement joins TRBV7-8 to TRBJ2-7, with D maybe TRBD2 (6 bases). CDR3 length: 15 amino acids. Germline V gene lookup returns CDR1 SGHVS and CDR2 FQNEAQ. V gave up 5 bases and J gave up 7 bases, with 21 bases separating them. The chain's CDR3 is CASSASLASLGEQYF. CDR3 bases: TGTGCCAGCAGCGCATCCCTAGCGTCCCTAGGGGAGCAGTACTTC.

This rearrangement joins TRBV29-1 to TRBJ2-1, with 7 positions matching TRBD2. CDR3 size: 14 residues. The germline gives CDR1 SQVTM, CDR2 ANQGSEA. The junction had 8 bases not matched to a gene; V was cut back by 3 bases and J by 6 bases. The CDR3 sequence is CSVETSRTFNEQFF. CDR3 sequence (DNA): TGCAGCGTTGAGACTAGCCGAACTTTCAATGAGCAGTTCTTC.

This chain links TRBV4-1 with TRBJ2-2, with TRBD1 matching 9 bases. CDR3 length equals 19 residues. From germline, CDR1 is MGHRA and CDR2 YSYEKL. Trimming took 1 base from V and 5 from J; bases not matched to a gene: 14. CDR3: CASSQAEGGTGLLTGELFF. For the CDR3, the DNA is TGCGCCAGCAGCCAAGCCGAAGGCGGGACAGGGCTTTTGACCGGGGAGCTGTTTTTT.

The chain uses TRBV19 and TRBJ2-7; TRBD1 matches at 8 bases. The V and J ends lost 5 bases and 5 bases, in that order; junction bases with no gene match: 5. Germline V gene lookup returns CDR1 LNHDA and CDR2 SQIVND (reference sequence). The CDR3 consists of 13 residues. The CDR3 DNA follows: TGTGCCAGTAGTCGGACAGGGTCCAACGAGCAGTACTTC. The encoded protein is CASSRTGSNEQYF.

The CDR3 loop is CAISQGTENEKLFF. CDR3 nucleotide sequence: TGTGCCATCAGTCAGGGGACGGAGAATGAAAAACTGTTTTTT. This rearrangement joins TRBV10-3 to TRBJ1-4, with a weak D call TRBD1 (6 bases). The CDR3 length is 14 residues. V lost 5 bases and J lost 5, with 12 bases in between. Germline V gives CDR1 ENHRY, CDR2 SYGVKD.

The chain has TRBV20-1 and TRBJ2-3, with 8 bases lining up with TRBD1. The trim removed 0 bases at V and 5 bases at J, leaving 4 bases unmatched. The V gene's germline CDR1 is DFQATT and CDR2 SNEGSKA (reference sequence). There are 14 residues in the CDR3. The CDR3 DNA reads TGCAGTGCTAGAGACCAGGGGGCAAAAGATACGCAGTATTTT. Translating gives CSARDQGAKDTQYF.

The chain links TRBV19 to TRBJ1-1, with D unclear. The germline V gene has CDR1 LNHDA and CDR2 SQIVND (reference sequence). The CDR3 runs to 14 residues. V was clipped by 5 bases and J by 6 bases, with 16 bases between them. The chain's CDR3 is CASSPGVVASEAFF. The DNA of the CDR3 is TGTGCCAGTAGTCCTGGAGTGGTAGCGTCTGAAGCTTTCTTT.

The sample holds many counts of this clonotype. V is TRBV20-1 and J is TRBJ1-1; D remains unclear. The germline V gene has CDR1 DFQATT and CDR2 SNEGSKA (reference sequence). The CDR3 runs 11 residues. Trimming shortened V by 3 bases and J by 1 base, and 3 bases separated the two germline ends. The CDR3 sequence is CSASGNTEAFF. The CDR3 bases are TGCAGTGCTAGCGGGAACACTGAAGCTTTCTTT.

At least ten counts were recorded for this clonotype. This rearrangement joins TRBV28 to TRBJ2-5; TRBD1 agrees at 10 bases. CDR3 size: 15 residues. Germline loops: CDR1 MDHEN, CDR2 SYDVKM. The ends lost 6 bases at V and 7 bases at J; junction bases unmatched: 11. CDR3 sequence (DNA): TGTGCCAGCAGGCCGGGACAGGGGTATTTCGGGACCCAGTACTTC. Protein product: CASRPGQGYFGTQYF.

This clonotype was found a few times. This chain uses TRBV7-2 with TRBJ2-5; TRBD2 agrees at 8 bases. This CDR3 is 14 amino acids long. V lost 5 bases to trimming and J lost 6 bases; unmatched junction nucleotides: 8. Germline-derived CDR1 and CDR2 are SGHTA and FQGNSA. The CDR3 reads CASSPGGGRQTQYF. The CDR3, as DNA: TGTGCCAGCAGCCCGGGGGGGGGGAGACAGACCCAGTACTTC.

This clonotype was counted ten times or more. The rearrangement uses TRBV7-2 and TRBJ2-3; D possibly corresponds to TRBD2 (5 bases). This CDR3 has 12 residues. Germline V gene data show CDR1 as SGHTA and CDR2 as FQGNSA. Trimming removed 9 bases at V and 6 bases at J, with 13 bases between. The CDR3 DNA is TGTGCCAGGGTAGGACTTAGGGATACGCAGTATTTT. Residues: CARVGLRDTQYF.

This clonotype was observed many times. The J gene is TRBJ1-5, the V gene TRBV28; 11 positions agree with TRBD1. V lost 5 bases and J lost 4; bases outside the gene matches: 4. Per the germline V gene, CDR1 is MDHEN and CDR2 is SYDVKM. The CDR3 contains 15 residues. The CDR3 loop reads CASSGGTGGNQPQHF. The CDR3 nucleotides are TGTGCCAGCAGTGGCGGGACAGGGGGTAATCAGCCCCAGCATTTT.

This clonotype was seen ten or more times. V gene TRBV15 combines with J gene TRBJ1-1, with D hard to call. In germline, CDR1 is LNHNV, CDR2 YYDKDF (reference sequence). The CDR3 loop spans 14 amino acids. Trimming stripped 0 bases from V and 1 base from J, with 6 bases between. The CDR3 loop reads CATSRDRTNTEAFF. The CDR3, as DNA: TGTGCCACCAGCAGAGACCGGACGAACACTGAAGCTTTCTTT.

Ten or more counts support this clonotype. The chain joins TRBV7-8 to TRBJ2-5; 8 bases line up with TRBD2. Unmatched junction bases numbered 10, after V lost 5 bases and J lost 5 bases. Germline V gives CDR1 SGHVS, CDR2 FQNEAQ. This CDR3 has 15 amino acids. DNA for the CDR3: TGTGCCAGCAGCCCCCGCGGGGGGCGTGGGGAGACCCAGTACTTC. It specifies CASSPRGGRGETQYF. The full variable domain, completed using reference TRBV7-8 and TRBJ2-5, is GAGVSQSPRYKVAKRGQDVALRCDPISGHVSLFWYQQALGQGPEFLTYFQNEAQLDKSGLPSDRFFAERPEGSVSTLKIQRTQQEDSAVYLCASSPRGGRGETQYFGPGTRLLVL.

This clonotype was detected ten times or more. This rearrangement joins TRBV5-1 to TRBJ2-7; 12 positions match TRBD2. Germline assignment: CDR1 SGHRS and CDR2 YFSETQ. This CDR3 contains 15 residues. Trimming removed 6 bases from V and 5 bases from J; junction bases left unmatched: 9. CDR3 sequence reads: CASITTSGRMDEQYF. The CDR3, as DNA: TGCGCCAGCATTACGACTAGCGGGAGAATGGACGAGCAGTACTTC.

This clonotype has a handful of counts. The chain employs TRBV19 and TRBJ1-5; D remains ambiguous. This CDR3 spans 13 amino acids. Deletions cut 7 bases from V and 3 bases from J, with 10 bases between. CDR1 is LNHDA and CDR2 is SQIVND in the germline V gene (reference sequence). The CDR3: CASIGSYNQPQHF. DNA of the CDR3: TGTGCCAGTATCGGCAGCTACAATCAGCCCCAGCATTTT.